This T cell receptor beta chain is from a study of cytomegalovirus exposure and HLA in healthy donors. CDR3 length: 14 amino acids. Germline CDR1 reads SEHNR; CDR2 reads FQNEAQ (reference sequence). The V end was cut by 1 base, the J end by 2 bases, with 9 bases between. A note on this clone: Its specificity is not known.

Study-level results: A subsequent analysis found that TCR clusters from the first cohort also tended to co-occur in the approximately 130 validation repertoires, with about 94% of cluster scores above 0. A few chains tied to CMV proved CMV antigen-specific in vitro.

Assay used: immunoSEQ multiplex PCR; TCRdb lists only in-frame clones, some missing. Counted here are approximately 260,000 clones, more than 75% occurring once; the ten biggest clones make up about 1.2%. The receptor comes from a woman aged 25 to 39 in good health and CMV-seropositive. Sample: PBMCs. This chain joins TRBV7-9 and TRBJ2-7, with D maybe TRBD1 (5 bases). The CDR3 here is CASSLGSRAYEQYF. The CDR3 region has the DNA TGTGCCAGCAGCTTAGGTAGCAGGGCCTACGAGCAGTACTTC.